This is a list of T cell receptor beta chains from one sample in a study of memory CD4+ T cells and cytomegalovirus serostatus. Sequencing was performed with immunoSEQ multiplex PCR; in TCRdb, only in-frame clones are kept and a portion is missing. The table lists under 75,000 clones, around three quarters of them singletons, with 0.5% to 0.6% in the top ten. Material: memory CD4+ T cells from blood. The receptors originated from an adult in good health and CMV-seronegative. Some clones in this sample may be carry-over from other donors' samples. Each CDR3 is given with its conserved first and last residue. The D gene is left open where the match is weak.

v_gene | d_gene | CDR3aa
TRBV6-6 | - | CASSRQETQYF
TRBV6-5 | - | CASSYSGRLNTEAFF
TRBV18 | TRBD2 | CASSPRLAGGVKTQYF
TRBV11-2 | TRBD2 | CASRRLAGPQYF
TRBV10-2 | - | CASKSQDVEAFF
TRBV2 | - | CASRTSSDTQYF
TRBV5-6 | - | CASSPPRRADGYTF
TRBV11-1 | - | CASSLQHREKLFF
TRBV28 | - | CASSLLGVSHTQYF
TRBV5-5 | - | CASSLRNSNTGELFF
TRBV28 | TRBD1 | CASRSRGTGSYEQYF